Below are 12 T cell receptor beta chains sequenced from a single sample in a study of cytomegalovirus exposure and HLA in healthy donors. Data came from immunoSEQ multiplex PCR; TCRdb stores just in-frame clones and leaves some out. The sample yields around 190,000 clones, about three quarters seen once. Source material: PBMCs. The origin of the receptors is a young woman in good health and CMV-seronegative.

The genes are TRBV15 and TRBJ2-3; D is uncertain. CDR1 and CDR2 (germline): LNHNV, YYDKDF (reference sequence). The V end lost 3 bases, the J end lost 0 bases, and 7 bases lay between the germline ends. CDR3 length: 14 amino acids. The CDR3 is CATSRRVSTDTQYF. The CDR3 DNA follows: TGTGCCACCAGCAGGCGTGTTAGCACAGATACGCAGTATTTT.

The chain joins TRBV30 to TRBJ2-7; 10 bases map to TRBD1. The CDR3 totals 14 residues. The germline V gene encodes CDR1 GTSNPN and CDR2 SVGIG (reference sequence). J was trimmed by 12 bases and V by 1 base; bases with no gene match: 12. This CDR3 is CAWSEDRGLAGWYF. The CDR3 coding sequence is TGTGCCTGGAGTGAAGACAGGGGGCTAGCGGGTTGGTACTTC.

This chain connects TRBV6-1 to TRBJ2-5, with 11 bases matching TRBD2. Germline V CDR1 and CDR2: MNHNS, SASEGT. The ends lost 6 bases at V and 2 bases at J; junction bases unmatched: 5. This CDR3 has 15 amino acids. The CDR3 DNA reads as TGTGCCAGCAGAAAGCTAGCGGGGGGTCAAGAGACCCAGTACTTC. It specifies CASRKLAGGQETQYF.

The DNA of the CDR3 is TGTGCCAGCAGCTTAGAGGCGGGAGGGCCAAGTGAGCAGTTCTTC. Residues: CASSLEAGGPSEQFF. J is TRBJ2-1 and V is TRBV7-6; 9 bases fit TRBD2. V was pared by 1 base and J by 9 bases, with 7 bases of the junction left unmatched. From germline, CDR1 is SGHVS and CDR2 FNYEAQ. The CDR3 is made up of 15 amino acids.

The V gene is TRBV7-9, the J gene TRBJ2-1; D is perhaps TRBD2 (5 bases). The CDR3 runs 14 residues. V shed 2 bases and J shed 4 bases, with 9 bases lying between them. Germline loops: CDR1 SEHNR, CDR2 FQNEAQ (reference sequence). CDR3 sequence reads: CASSLLGLYNEQFF. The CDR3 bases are TGTGCCAGCAGCTTACTAGGACTTTACAATGAGCAGTTCTTC. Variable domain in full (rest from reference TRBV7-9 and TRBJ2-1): DTGVSQNPRHKITKRGQNVTFRCDPISEHNRLYWYRQTLGQGPEFLTYFQNEAQLEKSRLLSDRFSAERPKGSFSTLEIQRTEQGDSAMYLCASSLLGLYNEQFFGPGTRLTVL.

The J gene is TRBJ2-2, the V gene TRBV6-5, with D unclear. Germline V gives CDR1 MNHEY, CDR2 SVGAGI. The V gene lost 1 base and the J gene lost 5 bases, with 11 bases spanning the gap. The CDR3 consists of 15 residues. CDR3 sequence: CASSYWNRRTGELFF. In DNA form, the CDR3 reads TGTGCCAGCAGTTACTGGAACCGGCGGACCGGGGAGCTGTTTTTT.

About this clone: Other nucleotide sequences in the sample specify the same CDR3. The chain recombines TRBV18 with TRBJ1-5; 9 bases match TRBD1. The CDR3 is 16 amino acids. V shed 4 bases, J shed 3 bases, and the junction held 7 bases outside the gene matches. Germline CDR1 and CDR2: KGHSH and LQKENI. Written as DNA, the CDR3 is TGTGCCAGCTCACTATCGACAGGGGGTTCCAATCAGCCCCAGCATTTT. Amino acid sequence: CASSLSTGGSNQPQHF.

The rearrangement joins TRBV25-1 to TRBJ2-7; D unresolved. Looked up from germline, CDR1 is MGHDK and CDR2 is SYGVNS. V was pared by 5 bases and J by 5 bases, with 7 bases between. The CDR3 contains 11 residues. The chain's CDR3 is CASSYVHEQYF. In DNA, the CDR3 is TGTGCCAGCAGTTATGTCCACGAGCAGTACTTC.

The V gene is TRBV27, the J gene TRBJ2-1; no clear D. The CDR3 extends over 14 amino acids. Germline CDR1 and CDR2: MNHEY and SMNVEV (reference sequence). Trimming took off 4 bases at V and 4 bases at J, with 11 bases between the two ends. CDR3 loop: CASSWSESYNEQFF. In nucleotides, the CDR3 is TGTGCCAGCAGTTGGTCGGAGTCTTACAATGAGCAGTTCTTC.

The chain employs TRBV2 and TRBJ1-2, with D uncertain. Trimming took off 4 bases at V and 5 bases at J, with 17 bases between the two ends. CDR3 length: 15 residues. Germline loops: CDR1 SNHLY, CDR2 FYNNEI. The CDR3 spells CASSGWADGEYGYTF. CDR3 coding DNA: TGTGCCAGCAGTGGATGGGCGGATGGGGAGTATGGCTACACCTTC.

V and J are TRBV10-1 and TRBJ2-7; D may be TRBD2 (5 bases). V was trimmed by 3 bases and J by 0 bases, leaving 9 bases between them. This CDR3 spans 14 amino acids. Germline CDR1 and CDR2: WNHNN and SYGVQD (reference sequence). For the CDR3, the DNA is TGCGCCAGCAGTGATTTAGCGTTCTCCTACGAGCAGTACTTC. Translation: CASSDLAFSYEQYF.

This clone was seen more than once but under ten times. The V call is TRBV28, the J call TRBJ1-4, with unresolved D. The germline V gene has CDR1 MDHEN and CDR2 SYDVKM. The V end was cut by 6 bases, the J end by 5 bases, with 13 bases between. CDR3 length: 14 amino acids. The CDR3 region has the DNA TGTGCCAGCAGGGTAGGCAGGCTGAATGAAAAACTGTTTTTT. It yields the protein CASRVGRLNEKLFF.